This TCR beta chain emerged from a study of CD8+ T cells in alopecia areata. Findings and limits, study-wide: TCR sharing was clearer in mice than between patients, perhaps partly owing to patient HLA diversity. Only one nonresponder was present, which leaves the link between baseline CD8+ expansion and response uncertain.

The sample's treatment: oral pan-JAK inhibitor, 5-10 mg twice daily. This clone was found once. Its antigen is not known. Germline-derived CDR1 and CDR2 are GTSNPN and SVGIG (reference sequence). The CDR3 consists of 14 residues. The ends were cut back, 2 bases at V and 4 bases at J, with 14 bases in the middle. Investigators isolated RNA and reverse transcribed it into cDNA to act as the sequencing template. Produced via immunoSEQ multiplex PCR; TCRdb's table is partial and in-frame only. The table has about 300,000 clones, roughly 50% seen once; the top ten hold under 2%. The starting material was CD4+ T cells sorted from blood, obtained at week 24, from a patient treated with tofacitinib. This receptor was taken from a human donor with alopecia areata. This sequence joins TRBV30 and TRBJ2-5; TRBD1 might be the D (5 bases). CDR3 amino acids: CAWSQGPARETQYF. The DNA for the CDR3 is TGTGCCTGGAGTCAGGGTCCAGCGAGAGAGACCCAGTACTTC. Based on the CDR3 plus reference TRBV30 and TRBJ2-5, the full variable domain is SQTIHQWPATLVQPVGSPLSLECTVEGTSNPNLYWYRQAAGRGLQLLFYSVGIGQISSEVPQNLSASRPQDRQFILSSKKLLLSDSGFYLCAWSQGPARETQYFGPGTRLLVL.